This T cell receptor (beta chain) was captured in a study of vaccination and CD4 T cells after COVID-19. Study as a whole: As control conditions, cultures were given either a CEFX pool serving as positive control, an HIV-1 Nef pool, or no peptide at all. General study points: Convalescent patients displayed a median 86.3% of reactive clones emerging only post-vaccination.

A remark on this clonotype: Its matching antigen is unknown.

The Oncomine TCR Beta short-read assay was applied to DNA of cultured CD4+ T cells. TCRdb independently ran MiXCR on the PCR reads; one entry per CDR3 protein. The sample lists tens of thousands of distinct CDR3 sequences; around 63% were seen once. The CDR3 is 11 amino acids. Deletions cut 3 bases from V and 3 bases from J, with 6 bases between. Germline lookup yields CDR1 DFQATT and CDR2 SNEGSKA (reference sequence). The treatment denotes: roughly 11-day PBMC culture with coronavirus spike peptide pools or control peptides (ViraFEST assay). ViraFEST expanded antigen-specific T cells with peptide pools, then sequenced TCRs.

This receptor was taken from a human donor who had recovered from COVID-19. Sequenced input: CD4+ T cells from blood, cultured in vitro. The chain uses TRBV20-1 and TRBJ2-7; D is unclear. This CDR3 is CSASIDYEQYF. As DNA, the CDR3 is TGCAGTGCTAGTATCGACTACGAGCAGTACTTC.